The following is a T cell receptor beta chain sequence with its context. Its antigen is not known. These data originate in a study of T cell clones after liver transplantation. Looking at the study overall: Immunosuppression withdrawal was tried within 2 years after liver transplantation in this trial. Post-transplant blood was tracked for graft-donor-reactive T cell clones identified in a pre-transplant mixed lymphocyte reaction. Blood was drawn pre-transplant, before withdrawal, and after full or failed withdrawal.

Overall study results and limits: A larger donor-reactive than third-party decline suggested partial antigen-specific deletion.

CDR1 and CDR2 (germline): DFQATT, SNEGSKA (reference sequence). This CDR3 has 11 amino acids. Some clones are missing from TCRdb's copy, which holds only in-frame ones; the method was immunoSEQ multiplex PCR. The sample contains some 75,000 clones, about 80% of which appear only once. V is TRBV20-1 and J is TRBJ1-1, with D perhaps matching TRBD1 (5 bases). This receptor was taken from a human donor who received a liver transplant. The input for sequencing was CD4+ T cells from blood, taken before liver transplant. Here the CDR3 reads CSLVGGTEAFF. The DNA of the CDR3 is TGCAGCCTTGTGGGGGGCACTGAAGCTTTCTTT.